This T cell receptor (beta chain) stems from a study of a mutant IDH1 vaccine in newly diagnosed glioma. Across the whole study: Vaccines began 4-6 weeks after radiotherapy alone, or with temozolomide cycles.

The time point is: week 23, last vaccination. With topical imiquimod, each dose of the vaccine consisted of 300 ug of mutant IDH1 20-mer peptide. The repertoire was sequenced with immunoSEQ multiplex PCR; TCRdb's copy has only in-frame clones and lacks some. The data contain some 29,000 clones, 82% of them singletons. On this clone: Its antigen is unidentified.

The study, taken as a whole, reports: Pseudoprogression appeared unlinked to shifts in leading peripheral T cell clonotypes. A vaccine-induced immune response developed in roughly 93% of the patients.

The CDR3 has 15 residues. V was pared by 2 bases and J by 1 base, with 11 bases between. Germline V gene lookup returns CDR1 KGHSH and CDR2 LQKENI. The material sequenced was PBMCs, taken from a glioma patient whose treatment included an IDH1 peptide vaccine. The receptor's source is a woman aged 30 to 39 with glioma. V gene TRBV18 combines with J gene TRBJ1-1; D is ambiguous. The CDR3 protein is CASSPFSTGNTEAFF. In DNA form, the CDR3 reads TGTGCCAGCTCACCATTTTCGACGGGGAACACTGAAGCTTTCTTT. Based on the CDR3 plus reference TRBV18 and TRBJ1-1, the full variable domain is NAGVMQNPRHLVRRRGQEARLRCSPMKGHSHVYWYRQLPEEGLKFMVYLQKENIIDESGMPKERFSAEFPKEGPSILRIQQVVRGDSAAYFCASSPFSTGNTEAFFGQGTRLTVV.